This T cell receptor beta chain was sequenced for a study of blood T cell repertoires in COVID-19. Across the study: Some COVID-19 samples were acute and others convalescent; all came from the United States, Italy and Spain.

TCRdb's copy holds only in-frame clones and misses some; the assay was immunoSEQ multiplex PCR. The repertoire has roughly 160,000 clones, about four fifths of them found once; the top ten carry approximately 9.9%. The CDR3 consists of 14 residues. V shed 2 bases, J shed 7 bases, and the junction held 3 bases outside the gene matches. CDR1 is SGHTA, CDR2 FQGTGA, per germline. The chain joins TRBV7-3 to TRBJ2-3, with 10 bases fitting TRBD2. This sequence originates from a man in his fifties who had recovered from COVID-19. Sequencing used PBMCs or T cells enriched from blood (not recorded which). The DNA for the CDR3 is TGTGCCAGCAGCTTAGCACTAGCGGGACATACGCAGTATTTT. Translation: CASSLALAGHTQYF.